Sequencing of this T cell receptor (beta chain) was carried out in a study of shared clonotypes between healthy human individuals. Trimming took off 2 bases at V and 2 bases at J, with 8 bases between the two ends. This CDR3 has 14 residues. Looked up from germline, CDR1 is SGDLS and CDR2 is YYNGEE. In the case of this clone: The antigen remains unidentified. The sample holds other DNA sequences that translate to the same CDR3.

Overall study results and limits: Generally, naive subsets (rather than memory subsets) showed larger estimated richness.

Here immunoSEQ multiplex PCR was the method, and the copy in TCRdb shows in-frame clones only, minus some. The sample contains some 1,100,000 clones, 75% to 80% of which appear only once. The specimen sequenced was memory CD4+ T cells from PBMCs. The subset here: CD45RA-negative fraction. The chain carries TRBV9 and TRBJ2-1; D is unclear. The TCR originated in a man younger than 35 in good health. Some clones in this sample may be carry-over from other donors' samples. CDR3 sequence: CASSVTDTYNEQFF. In DNA, the CDR3 is TGTGCCAGCAGCGTCACAGATACCTACAATGAGCAGTTCTTC. The variable domain in full, completed from reference TRBV9 and TRBJ2-1, reads DSGVTQTPKHLITATGQRVTLRCSPRSGDLSVYWYQQSLDQGLQFLIQYYNGEERAKGNILERFSAQQFPDLHSELNLSSLELGDSALYFCASSVTDTYNEQFFGPGTRLTVL.